The T cell receptor beta chain under discussion was sequenced for a study of cytotoxic CD8 clonotypes in ibrutinib-treated CLL (dated by TCRdb to the early 2020s). General notes on the study: In this cohort, around 15 patients were treatment-naive and ten to eleven were relapsed/refractory, while about 17 had unmutated IGHV. Response samples were obtained after a median of around eleven months of treatment, with a range of roughly 6 to 36 months. Partial responses were observed in some 24 patients and complete responses in 2; after a median follow-up of roughly 72 months, remission was maintained in some 14 patients and progression was observed in approximately twelve. Of the 85 to 90 participants in the trial, roughly 26 had longitudinal samples available. Cryopreserved peripheral blood mononuclear cells were obtained before treatment, at response, and at either sustained remission or disease progression. An average of around 250,000 productive templates and some 100,000 productive rearrangements was obtained per sample. What the research found in general, with its limitations: Public clonotypes were rare and either shrank or stayed stable during treatment, and the rise in clonality at ibrutinib response reflected expansion of private clonotypes. Sustained-remission and progressing patients did not have matched sampling times, and lymph node repertoires were not examined. Baseline clonality exceeded that of age-matched healthy donors and correlated strongly with circulating CD8+ T-cell counts. Clonality increased at ibrutinib response, stayed stable in sustained remission, and fell back toward baseline at progression.

Relative to germline, V is missing 1 base and J is missing 4 bases, with 17 bases of the junction outside any gene match. From a lookup of the germline V gene, CDR1 and CDR2 are SGHNT and YENEEA. The CDR3, cysteine through phenylalanine, is 20 amino acids long. Of all the DNA, just the CDR3 is kept, 60 bases in frame from base 1. Concerning this clone: No antigen is known for it. Qualities for individual bases were not recorded, and no much larger clone is one base off.

A MiSeq instrument was used for deep resolution sequencing, which targeted depths ranging from 1 in 1 million up to 1 in 200,000 T cells, with coverage averaging 10x for each clonotype. The immunoSEQ hsTCRB Kit was used to generate TCR beta libraries. The authors' analysis ran thus. The data were analyzed with ImmunoSEQ Analyzer and ImmunoSEQ Data Assistant, and V, D and J gene assignments followed IMGT definitions. Clonality, which ranges from 0 to 1, was calculated by subtracting the normalized Shannon entropy of productive rearrangement frequencies from one. Only overrepresented clonotypes making up at least 0.05% of the repertoire of each patient were included in the public clonotype analysis. Thirteen age-matched healthy donor repertoires from immuneACCESS were used as controls for clonality. TCRdb took over this immuneACCESS table, retaining in-frame rearrangements with V and J assigned. Such tables are incomplete; in checked studies, under half of the missing clones stem from an unresolved V gene, and the remainder is unexplained. That table furnishes V, J and clone size, whereas the DNA furnished D and trimming. Within this sample are some 310,000 clones, with 80% of them counted one time only. Over 6.5% of the sample goes to the ten largest clones.

For TCR beta library preparation, about 2.1 micrograms of genomic DNA were extracted from the cryopreserved PBMCs. Longitudinal blood samples from CLL patients receiving ibrutinib monotherapy were subjected to high-throughput TCR beta sequencing. The patients took part in an open-label, single-center phase 2 trial of ibrutinib monotherapy. The V and J segments used are TRBV11-3 and TRBJ1-2; TRBD1 aligns with 11 central bases. This material consisted of PBMCs, taken before ibrutinib treatment. This TCR was sampled from a human donor with chronic lymphocytic leukemia. The CDR3 reads as follows: CASSLVPLMYAGTGGYGYTF. The base sequence is TGTGCCAGCAGCTTAGTCCCTTTAATGTACGCCGGGACAGGGGGCTATGGCTACACCTTC. Extended through the reference TRBV11-3 and TRBJ1-2 proteins, this CDR3 yields the full variable domain: EAGVVQSPRYKIIEKKQPVAFWCNPISGHNTLYWYLQNLGQGPELLIRYENEEAVDDSQLPKDRFSAERLKGVDSTLKIQPAELGDSAVYLCASSLVPLMYAGTGGYGYTFGSGTRLTVV.